These 14 T cell receptor beta chains were sequenced from one sample in a study of blood T cell repertoires in COVID-19. Measured with immunoSEQ multiplex PCR; TCRdb has only the in-frame clones, and not every one. The table has 200,000 to 250,000 clones, 75% to 85% seen once. Specimen: peripheral blood. Receptors originate from an older woman with COVID-19, enrolled during active disease.

The J gene is TRBJ1-2, the V gene TRBV5-8; D gene unclear. The germline CDR1 and CDR2 sequences are SGHTS and YDEGEE. V was cut by 0 bases and J by 3 bases, with 12 bases left in between. The CDR3 is 15 amino acids. Written as DNA, the CDR3 is TGTGCCAGCAGCTTGGCCGAAGTTCTATACTATGGCTACACCTTC. Translation gives CASSLAEVLYYGYTF. Full variable domain (rest looked up from reference TRBV5-8 and TRBJ1-2): EAGVTQSPTHLIKTRGQQATLRCSPISGHTSVYWYQQALGLGLQFLLWYDEGEERNRGNFPPRFSGRQFPNYSSELNVNALELEDSALYLCASSLAEVLYYGYTFGSGTRLTVV.

This clone was seen once. The V gene is TRBV4-2, the J gene TRBJ2-3; 9 nucleotides match TRBD2. The trim removed 0 bases at V and 0 bases at J, leaving 1 base unmatched. This CDR3 is built from 16 residues. Germline CDR1 is LGHNA and CDR2 is YNFKEQ. The CDR3 is CASSQDLAGSTDTQYF. CDR3 coding DNA: TGTGCCAGCAGCCAAGATCTAGCGGGGAGCACAGATACGCAGTATTTT.

The chain combines TRBV19 with TRBJ2-3; possibly TRBD2 for D (5 bases). The germline CDR1 and CDR2 sequences are LNHDA and SQIVND (reference sequence). V lost 3 bases, J lost 3 bases, and 10 bases lay in between. The CDR3 totals 14 residues. This chain's CDR3 is CASSIERPTDTQYF. In DNA form, the CDR3 reads TGTGCCAGTAGTATTGAGCGGCCTACAGATACGCAGTATTTT.

V and J are TRBV7-6 and TRBJ2-7; 10 bases are a match to TRBD2. The germline V gene has CDR1 SGHVS and CDR2 FNYEAQ. The trim removed 4 bases at V and 3 bases at J, leaving 3 bases unmatched. CDR3 length equals 14 residues. The CDR3 reads CASSSSGSGYEQYF. The CDR3 DNA reads as TGTGCCAGCAGCTCTAGCGGGAGTGGCTACGAGCAGTACTTC.

The chain combines TRBV3-1 (or the pseudogene TRBV3-2) with TRBJ2-2, with a tentative D call TRBD2 (6 bases). This CDR3 spans 15 amino acids. Germline lookup yields CDR1 LGHDT and CDR2 YNNKEL (reference sequence). Trimming shortened V by 4 bases and J by 3 bases, and 12 bases separated the two germline ends. The CDR3 DNA reads as TGTGCCAGCAGCCCGGATAGCGGATACACCGGGGAGCTGTTTTTT. Translation gives CASSPDSGYTGELFF.

This rearrangement joins TRBV5-6 to TRBJ2-7; 8 bases agree with TRBD2. This CDR3 contains 15 residues. V was pared by 2 bases and J by 4 bases, with 8 bases of the junction left unmatched. The germline CDR1 and CDR2 sequences are SGHDT and YYEEEE. As DNA, the CDR3 is TGTGCCAGCAGCTTCCCAGCGGGAGCCACTTACGAGCAGTACTTC. Protein: CASSFPAGATYEQYF.

J is TRBJ2-7 and V is TRBV28; the D gene is possibly TRBD2 (5 bases). Germline CDR1 and CDR2: MDHEN and SYDVKM. Trimming left V 6 bases short and J 0 bases short, with 15 bases between. The CDR3 runs to 15 residues. CDR3 residues: CASSPPSGSSYEQYF. The CDR3 nucleotides read TGTGCCAGCAGCCCCCCCAGTGGGAGCTCCTACGAGCAGTACTTC. Together with reference TRBV28 and TRBJ2-7, the CDR3 gives the full variable domain: DVKVTQSSRYLVKRTGEKVFLECVQDMDHENMFWYRQDPGLGLRLIYFSYDVKMKEKGDIPEGYSVSREKKERFSLILESASTNQTSMYLCASSPPSGSSYEQYFGPGTRLTVT.

V usage is TRBV29-1 and J usage is TRBJ1-4; D call uncertain. CDR1 and CDR2 (germline): SQVTM, ANQGSEA. The CDR3 is 13 residues long. The germline V and J ends were trimmed by 6 bases and 8 bases, with 16 bases remaining between them. CDR3 DNA: TGCAGCGTCAGGCCGGGGATGGAAGAAAAACTGTTTTTT. As protein: CSVRPGMEEKLFF.

The rearrangement joins TRBV11-2 to TRBJ2-7; 10 bases map to TRBD2. Germline CDR1 reads SGHAT; CDR2 reads FQNNGV. V shed 2 bases and J 4 bases; nucleotides not matched to a gene: 11. The CDR3 has 17 amino acids. CDR3 coding DNA: TGTGCCAGCAGCTTAAGGCGGACGGGAGCGGGAGGGTACGAGCAGTACTTC. Protein: CASSLRRTGAGGYEQYF.

This clone has only a few counts. This chain links TRBV6-2 or TRBV6-3 with TRBJ2-2; 9 bases are a match to TRBD1. The V segment lost 5 bases and the J segment 4 bases; nucleotides outside the gene matches: 8. CDR3 length equals 16 residues. Germline CDR1 and CDR2: MNHEY and SVGEGT. DNA of the CDR3: TGTGCCAGCAGTCAGGCATGGGACAGGGTCACCGGGGAGCTGTTTTTT. This codes for CASSQAWDRVTGELFF.

The chain is built from TRBV6-5 and TRBJ2-5; TRBD2 might be the D (5 bases). The germline gives CDR1 MNHEY, CDR2 SVGAGI. With 0 bases removed from V and 3 bases from J, the gap between germline ends came to 5 bases. The CDR3 is made up of 13 amino acids. For the CDR3, the DNA is TGTGCCAGCAGTTACTCGCGGGAAGAGACCCAGTACTTC. As protein: CASSYSREETQYF.

This clone has a single count. This rearrangement joins TRBV28 to TRBJ1-2, with 12 bases that match TRBD1. The germline V gene encodes CDR1 MDHEN and CDR2 SYDVKM. V trimming: 3 bases; J trimming: 7 bases; junction bases outside the gene matches: 9. This CDR3 is built from 16 residues. As DNA, the CDR3 is TGTGCCAGCAGTTTTGGGACAGGGGGCGCTTTTGGTGGCTACACCTTC. Translation: CASSFGTGGAFGGYTF.

The chain is built from TRBV29-1 and TRBJ1-3, with TRBD1 identical over 7 bases. The ends lost 6 bases at V and 4 bases at J; junction bases unmatched: 12. The CDR3 spans 15 residues. In germline, CDR1 is SQVTM, CDR2 ANQGSEA. The DNA for the CDR3 is TGCAGCGTCGTACCGACAGGGTCCTCCGGAAACACCATATATTTT. Amino acids: CSVVPTGSSGNTIYF.

The genes are TRBV3-1 (or the pseudogene TRBV3-2) and TRBJ2-7, with 8 bases identical to TRBD2. Unmatched junction bases numbered 7, after V lost 3 bases and J lost 0 bases. The CDR3 has 16 amino acids. Germline loops: CDR1 LGHDT, CDR2 YNNKEL (reference sequence). CDR3 in DNA: TGTGCCAGCAGCCAGCTCCCGGGACTAGTCTCCTACGAGCAGTACTTC. It specifies CASSQLPGLVSYEQYF.